The next 15 T cell receptor beta chains were all read from a single sample in a study of radiotherapy plus CTLA-4 blockade in lung cancer. Here immunoSEQ multiplex PCR was the method, and the copy in TCRdb shows in-frame clones only, minus some. Here the sample spans tens of thousands of clones, 72% being singletons. The starting material was peripheral blood, obtained from a patient treated with radiotherapy plus ipilimumab. The source of these receptors is a human donor with non-small cell lung cancer who had stable disease on radiotherapy plus ipilimumab.

J is TRBJ2-7 and V is TRBV6-6, with 8 bases fitting TRBD1. The CDR3 consists of 14 residues. Germline CDR1 reads MNHNY; CDR2 reads SVGAGI (reference sequence). V lost 7 bases to trimming and J lost 5 bases; unmatched junction nucleotides: 10. The CDR3 spells CASMERTGKDEQYF. DNA of the CDR3: TGTGCCAGCATGGAGCGGACAGGGAAGGACGAGCAGTACTTC.

This chain connects TRBV6-1 to TRBJ1-2; 8 bases map to TRBD1. The CDR3 totals 12 residues. Germline V lookup: CDR1 MNHNS, CDR2 SASEGT. Losses at the gene ends were 10 bases for V and 8 bases for J; bases not matched to a gene: 9. CDR3 DNA: TGTGCCAAAAATTTCAGGGGGCGAGGCTACACCTTC. This sequence encodes CAKNFRGRGYTF.

The V and J genes are TRBV2 and TRBJ1-4; 10 bases are shared with TRBD1. The germline gives CDR1 SNHLY, CDR2 FYNNEI. After removal of 5 bases from V and 6 bases from J, the junction contained 6 bases not matched to a gene. The CDR3 length is 15 residues. The CDR3 DNA reads TGTGCCAGCAGTCCGGGACAGGGGAACCATGAAAAACTGTTTTTT. Translation gives CASSPGQGNHEKLFF.

This clone was found a few times. The V and J genes are TRBV19 and TRBJ1-6; 11 bases match TRBD1. CDR1 is LNHDA and CDR2 is SQIVND in the germline V gene (reference sequence). V shed 8 bases and J 10 bases; nucleotides not matched to a gene: 10. The CDR3 has 15 amino acids. CDR3 DNA: TGTGCCAGTCGAGCCCGGACAGGGGGCGACTCACCCCTCCACTTT. Translation: CASRARTGGDSPLHF. Full variable domain (rest looked up from reference TRBV19 and TRBJ1-6): DGGITQSPKYLFRKEGQNVTLSCEQNLNHDAMYWYRQDPGQGLRLIYYSQIVNDFQKGDIAEGYSVSREKKESFPLTVTSAQKNPTAFYLCASRARTGGDSPLHFGNGTRLTVT.

The chain joins TRBV5-6 to TRBJ2-7, with TRBD1 matching 8 bases. From germline, CDR1 is SGHDT and CDR2 YYEEEE. Trimming cost V 2 bases and J 6 bases; bases outside gene matches: 7. This CDR3 has 14 amino acids. The CDR3: CASSLGWTGSEQYF. Written as DNA, the CDR3 is TGTGCCAGCAGCTTAGGATGGACAGGGAGCGAGCAGTACTTC.

V gene TRBV5-1 combines with J gene TRBJ2-3; a possible D gene is TRBD1 (5 bases). This CDR3 is built from 15 residues. Trimming took off 0 bases at V and 2 bases at J, with 10 bases between the two ends. The germline gives CDR1 SGHRS, CDR2 YFSETQ. CDR3 sequence (DNA): TGCGCCAGCAGCTTGGTCAGGGCCTACACAGATACGCAGTATTTT. As protein: CASSLVRAYTDTQYF.

This clone was recorded only once. This chain connects TRBV29-1 to TRBJ2-1, with a possible D match to TRBD2 (6 bases). The CDR3 loop spans 11 amino acids. The germline CDR1 and CDR2 sequences are SQVTM and ANQGSEA. V lost 4 bases to trimming and J lost 12 bases, with 13 bases between them. The CDR3 spells CSVVADPRQFF. The CDR3 region has the DNA TGCAGCGTTGTAGCGGACCCACGGCAGTTCTTC.

This clone was detected once. The chain combines TRBV13 with TRBJ2-1; TRBD2 agrees at 8 bases. The V gene end was trimmed by 5 bases and the J gene end by 5 bases; junction bases not matched to a gene: 11. CDR1 is PRHDT and CDR2 is FYEKMQ in the germline V gene (reference sequence). This CDR3 is built from 16 residues. The CDR3 DNA is TGTGCCAGCAGCCCCATTTATCCGGGGGGGGACAATGAGCAGTTCTTC. It yields the protein CASSPIYPGGDNEQFF.

This clone was counted a few times. The J gene is TRBJ2-5, the V gene TRBV7-2; 8 bases align to TRBD2. From germline, CDR1 is SGHTA and CDR2 FQGNSA. CDR3 length equals 14 residues. V lost 4 bases, J lost 4 bases, and 5 bases stayed unmatched. CDR3 region: CASSYGGARETQYF. Written as DNA, the CDR3 is TGTGCCAGCAGCTACGGGGGGGCCCGAGAGACCCAGTACTTC. Filled out from reference TRBV7-2 and TRBJ2-5, the complete variable domain reads GAGVSQSPSNKVTEKGKDVELRCDPISGHTALYWYRQSLGQGLEFLIYFQGNSAPDKSGLPSDRFSAERTGGSVSTLTIQRTQQEDSAVYLCASSYGGARETQYFGPGTRLLVL.

The sample holds a few counts of this clone. This chain uses TRBV5-1 with TRBJ2-2; D may be TRBD2 (5 bases). Germline V gene sequence: CDR1 SGHRS, CDR2 YFSETQ. V lost 7 bases and J 4 bases, leaving 14 bases between the germline ends. This CDR3 spans 14 amino acids. The CDR3 loop reads CASRQDLPTGELFF. Here the CDR3 DNA reads TGCGCCAGCCGTCAGGACTTGCCCACCGGGGAGCTGTTTTTT. The variable domain in full, with the rest retrieved from reference TRBV5-1 and TRBJ2-2, is KAGVTQTPRYLIKTRGQQVTLSCSPISGHRSVSWYQQTPGQGLQFLFEYFSETQRNKGNFPGRFSGRQFSNSRSEMNVSTLELGDSALYLCASRQDLPTGELFFGEGSRLTVL.

A few counts support this clone. The gene calls are TRBV30 and TRBJ2-1, with 9 bases identical to TRBD2. The CDR3 is 16 amino acids. V gave up 2 bases and J gave up 4 bases; unmatched junction bases: 9. In germline, CDR1 is GTSNPN, CDR2 SVGIG (reference sequence). CDR3 in amino acids: CAWSRGSGGFYNEQFF. In DNA, the CDR3 is TGTGCCTGGAGTCGGGGTAGCGGGGGTTTTTACAATGAGCAGTTCTTC.

The chain recombines TRBV9 with TRBJ2-7; D perhaps matches TRBD1 (5 bases). Deletions cut 0 bases from V and 1 base from J, with 11 bases between. This CDR3 spans 15 amino acids. Germline CDR1 reads SGDLS; CDR2 reads YYNGEE. The CDR3 spells CASSVAWGPSYEQYF. Here the CDR3 DNA reads TGTGCCAGCAGCGTAGCTTGGGGCCCATCCTACGAGCAGTACTTC.

The J gene is TRBJ2-1, the V gene TRBV7-8; D gene ambiguous. V dropped 6 bases and J dropped 9 bases, with 12 bases sitting between them. Germline V gene sequence: CDR1 SGHVS, CDR2 FQNEAQ. CDR3 length equals 12 residues. CDR3 DNA: TGTGCCAGCAGGTCTTCGTCGGGTGAGCAGTTCTTC. It is translated as CASRSSSGEQFF.

In its sample, this clone was seen a few times. This chain joins TRBV29-1 and TRBJ2-2, with 9 bases that match TRBD1. Germline CDR1 and CDR2: SQVTM and ANQGSEA. The V gene end was trimmed by 1 base and the J gene end by 7 bases; junction bases not matched to a gene: 7. CDR3 size: 15 residues. The CDR3 here is CSVEAGTGLIGELFF. The CDR3 bases are TGCAGCGTTGAAGCCGGGACAGGGCTTATCGGGGAGCTGTTTTTT.

The genes are TRBV27 and TRBJ2-3, with 11 bases identical to TRBD1. CDR1 is MNHEY and CDR2 is SMNVEV in the germline V gene (reference sequence). This CDR3 is 16 amino acids long. Trimming at V came to 3 bases and at J to 5 bases, leaving 7 bases not matched to a gene. The CDR3 loop is CASSLWTGQGEDTQYF. Written as DNA, the CDR3 is TGTGCCAGCAGTTTGTGGACGGGACAGGGGGAAGATACGCAGTATTTT.